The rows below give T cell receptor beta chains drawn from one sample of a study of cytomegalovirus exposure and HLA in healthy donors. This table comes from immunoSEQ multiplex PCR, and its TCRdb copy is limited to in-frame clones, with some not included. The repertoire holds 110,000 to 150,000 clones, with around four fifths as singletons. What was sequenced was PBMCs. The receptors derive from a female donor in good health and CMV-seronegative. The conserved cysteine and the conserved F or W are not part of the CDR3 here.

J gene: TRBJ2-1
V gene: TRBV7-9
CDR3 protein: ASSLLNGGIYNEQF

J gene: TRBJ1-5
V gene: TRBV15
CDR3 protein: ATSRQAKEPQH

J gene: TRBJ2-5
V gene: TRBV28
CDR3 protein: ASSLPGQKETQY

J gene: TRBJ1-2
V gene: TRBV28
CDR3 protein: ASSLHSPILGYT

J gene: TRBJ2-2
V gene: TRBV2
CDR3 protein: ASIRRGDLGELF

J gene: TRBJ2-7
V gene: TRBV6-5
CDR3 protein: ASSYSKLAGTYEQY

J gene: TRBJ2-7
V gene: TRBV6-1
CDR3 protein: ASSEGEEGSYEQY

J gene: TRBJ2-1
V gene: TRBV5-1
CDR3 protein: ASSKLSGGSYNEQF

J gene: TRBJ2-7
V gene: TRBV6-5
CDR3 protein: ASGEGGHYEQY

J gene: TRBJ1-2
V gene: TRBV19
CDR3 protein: ASSNNTGTRGYT

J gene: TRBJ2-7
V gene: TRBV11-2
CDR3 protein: ASSLDQWTAYEQY

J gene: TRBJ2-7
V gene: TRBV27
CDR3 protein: ASSSLSSIWREQY

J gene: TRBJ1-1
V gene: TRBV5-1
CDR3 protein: ASSPTGAAGEAF

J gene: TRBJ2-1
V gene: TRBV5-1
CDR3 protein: ASSLGTGNNEQF

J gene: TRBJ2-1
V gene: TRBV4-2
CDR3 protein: ASSQDPGGAYNEQF

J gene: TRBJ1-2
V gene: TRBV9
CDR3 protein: ASSVASGWYRGYT

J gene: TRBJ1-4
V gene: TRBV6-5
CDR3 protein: ASSYGTSPSTEKLF